This T cell receptor (beta chain) appears in the sequencing data of a study of T cell responses to AZD1222 COVID-19 vaccine. The repertoire was sequenced with immunoSEQ multiplex PCR; TCRdb's copy has only in-frame clones and lacks some. The sample holds about 170,000 clones; 80% to 90% are singletons and the top ten take 6.5% to 8.5%. Whole-study results and caveats: In all cases, repertoires were sampled only after the peak T cell response. There were mostly white British donors and more females than males, and clonal diversity was possibly underestimated.

As to this clone: Antigen unknown.

The ends were cut back, 0 bases at V and 3 bases at J, with 7 bases in the middle. CDR3 length: 14 amino acids. CDR1 SGHRS and CDR2 YFSETQ come from the germline V gene. Here the sequenced sample was peripheral blood, taken on day 0 of AZD1222 vaccination. The receptor's source is an adult in good health. The rearrangement uses TRBV5-1 and TRBJ1-3; a weak D match, TRBD1 (6 bases). CDR3 in amino acids: CASSLGGLGNTIYF. CDR3 DNA: TGCGCCAGCAGCTTGGGGGGGCTTGGAAACACCATATATTTT.